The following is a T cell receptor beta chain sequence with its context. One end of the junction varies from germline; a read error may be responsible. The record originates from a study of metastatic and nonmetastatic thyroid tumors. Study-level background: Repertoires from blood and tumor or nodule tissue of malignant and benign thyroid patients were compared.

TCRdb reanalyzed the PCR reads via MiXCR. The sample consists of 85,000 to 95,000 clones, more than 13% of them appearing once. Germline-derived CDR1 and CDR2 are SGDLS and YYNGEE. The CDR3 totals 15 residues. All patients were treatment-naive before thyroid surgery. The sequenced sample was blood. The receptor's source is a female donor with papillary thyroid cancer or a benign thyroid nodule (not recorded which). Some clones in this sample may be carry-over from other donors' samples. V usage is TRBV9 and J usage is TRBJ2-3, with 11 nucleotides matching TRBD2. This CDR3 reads CAIATSGASTDAQYF. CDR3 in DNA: TGTGCCATTGCGACTAGCGGGGCTAGCACAGATGCGCAGTATTTT.